Listed below are T cell receptor beta chains from one sample, sequenced in a study of blood T cell repertoires in COVID-19. Measured with immunoSEQ multiplex PCR; TCRdb has only the in-frame clones, and not every one. The data hold 79,000 or so clones, with less than 90% observed a single time. Sequenced material: peripheral blood. Receptor source: a human donor in a cohort sampled during active COVID-19. CDR3s include the opening cysteine and the closing phenylalanine or tryptophan. A D gene is named only where the DNA matches it firmly. Not every row has a clone size; where given, it reads once, few, many or a size class.

J,D,size,V,length,CDR3,DNA
TRBJ2-7,TRBD2,-,TRBV10-3,16,CAISDGLAQDVEGQYF,TGTGCCATCAGTGATGGACTAGCGCAAGACGTAGAAGGGCAGTACTTC
TRBJ2-7,TRBD2,few,TRBV28,14,CASSFPSGRGEQYF,TGTGCCAGCAGTTTCCCTAGCGGGAGGGGCGAGCAGTACTTC
TRBJ1-3,TRBD1,-,TRBV19,17,CASSYRDRGYSGNTIYF,TGTGCCAGTAGTTACCGGGACAGGGGATACTCTGGAAACACCATATATTTT
TRBJ2-5,TRBD2,-,TRBV5-4,16,CASSSFSAGGKETQYF,TGTGCCAGCAGCTCCTTCTCAGCGGGAGGGAAAGAGACCCAGTACTTC
TRBJ2-7,TRBD2,-,TRBV11-2,15,CASSYTSGPTYEQYF,TGTGCCAGCAGCTACACTAGCGGGCCTACCTACGAGCAGTACTTC
TRBJ1-2,-,-,TRBV11-3,11,CASSRTDGYTF,TGTGCCAGCAGCCGGACAGATGGCTACACCTTC
TRBJ1-2,-,-,TRBV3-1/TRBV3-2,15,CASSQGGARVYGYTF,TGTGCCAGCAGCCAAGGAGGCGCCAGAGTCTATGGCTACACCTTC
TRBJ1-5,TRBD1,few,TRBV7-8,17,CASSPRTGGSFNQPQHF,TGTGCCAGCAGCCCTCGGACAGGGGGCTCTTTCAATCAGCCCCAGCATTTT
TRBJ1-2,-,-,TRBV7-8,14,CASSLDRELYGYTF,TGTGCCAGCAGCTTAGACAGGGAATTGTATGGCTACACCTTC
TRBJ2-1,TRBD1,-,TRBV5-1,15,CASSLGTGGYNEQFF,TGCGCCAGCAGTTTGGGGACAGGGGGTTACAATGAGCAGTTCTTC
TRBJ1-6,-,-,TRBV7-2,12,CASSSTHSPLHF,TGTGCCAGCAGCTCTACCCATTCACCCCTCCACTTT
TRBJ1-5,TRBD1,-,TRBV7-2,14,CASSLDRGHQPQHF,TGTGCCAGCAGCTTGGACAGGGGGCATCAGCCCCAGCATTTT
TRBJ2-7,-,-,TRBV13,16,CASTEKTGEVDYEQYF,TGTGCCAGCACCGAAAAGACAGGAGAGGTGGACTACGAGCAGTACTTC
TRBJ2-1,TRBD2,-,TRBV6-5,15,CASRATSGRYNEQFF,TGTGCCAGCAGGGCGACTAGCGGGAGGTACAATGAGCAGTTCTTC
TRBJ1-2,TRBD1,few,TRBV6-5,14,CASSSTRGQNGYTF,TGTGCCAGCAGCTCGACCAGGGGGCAGAATGGCTACACCTTC
TRBJ2-1,TRBD2,-,TRBV5-1,15,CASSDPSGTYNEQFF,TGCGCCAGCAGCGACCCTAGCGGGACCTACAATGAGCAGTTCTTC
TRBJ2-2,-,-,TRBV11-3,16,CASSLGYWGDTGELFF,TGTGCCAGCAGCTTGGGCTATTGGGGGGACACCGGGGAGCTGTTTTTT
TRBJ2-5,-,-,TRBV16,12,CASSLKRETQYF,TGTGCCAGCAGCCTAAAGCGGGAGACCCAGTACTTC
TRBJ2-5,TRBD1,-,TRBV7-9,18,CASSLVLLRQGIGETQYF,TGTGCCAGCAGCTTGGTCCTCTTACGACAGGGAATAGGAGAGACCCAGTACTTC
TRBJ1-1,-,-,TRBV6-5,14,CASSFLQGNTEAFF,TGTGCCAGCAGTTTTCTACAGGGGAACACTGAAGCTTTCTTT
TRBJ1-5,-,-,TRBV28,15,CASPTRGISNQPQHF,TGTGCCAGCCCTACCCGGGGGATCAGCAATCAGCCCCAGCATTTT
TRBJ1-1,-,-,TRBV13,14,CASSLWTANTEAFF,TGTGCCAGCAGCTTATGGACAGCGAACACTGAAGCTTTCTTT
TRBJ1-2,-,-,TRBV23-1,12,CASIPGGNGYTF,TGCGCCAGCATCCCTGGGGGCAATGGCTACACCTTC
TRBJ1-6,TRBD1,-,TRBV7-2,17,CASSLAISGTGNSPLHF,TGTGCCAGCAGCTTAGCGATTTCCGGGACAGGGAATTCACCCCTCCACTTT
TRBJ2-3,TRBD2,few,TRBV5-8,17,CASRASGSLISTDTQYF,TGTGCCAGCAGGGCCAGCGGGAGCCTGATTAGCACAGATACGCAGTATTTT
TRBJ1-5,-,-,TRBV27,16,CASSLSLGILDQPQHF,TGTGCCAGCAGTTTATCACTTGGTATCCTAGATCAGCCCCAGCATTTT
TRBJ2-2,-,-,TRBV5-4,16,CASSSRDIYNTGELFF,TGTGCCAGCAGCTCCCGGGACATATACAACACCGGGGAGCTGTTTTTT
TRBJ1-1,-,few,TRBV11-3,13,CASSLGGVSEAFF,TGTGCCAGCAGCTTAGGCGGGGTGTCTGAAGCTTTCTTT
TRBJ2-7,-,-,TRBV5-1,15,CASSLGTIDSYEQYF,TGCGCCAGCAGCTTGGGGACTATCGACTCCTACGAGCAGTACTTC
TRBJ2-5,-,-,TRBV5-5,14,CASSFPDSRQTQYF,TGTGCCAGCAGCTTTCCCGACAGTCGGCAGACCCAGTACTTC
TRBJ1-6,TRBD1,-,TRBV9,14,CASSVTGPNSPLHF,TGTGCCAGCAGCGTGACAGGGCCAAATTCACCCCTCCACTTT
TRBJ2-7,-,-,TRBV5-5,17,CASSKEGSGGIRYEQYF,TGTGCCAGCAGCAAAGAGGGAAGTGGCGGGATCCGCTACGAGCAGTACTTC
TRBJ1-2,TRBD1,-,TRBV19,17,CASSAPRGTGLNYGYTF,TGTGCCAGTAGTGCTCCCCGGGGGACAGGACTAAACTATGGCTACACCTTC
TRBJ2-1,TRBD2,-,TRBV2,16,CASSGSPSGRGDEQFF,TGTGCCAGCAGTGGGTCCCCTAGCGGGAGGGGCGATGAGCAGTTCTTC
TRBJ1-1,-,-,TRBV3-1/TRBV3-2,13,CASSLKGGTEAFF,TGTGCCAGCAGCCTTAAAGGGGGCACTGAAGCTTTCTTT
TRBJ2-1,-,-,TRBV20-1,13,CSASPGVSNEQFF,TGCAGTGCTAGTCCGGGGGTGTCCAATGAGCAGTTCTTC
TRBJ1-2,-,-,TRBV6-2/TRBV6-3,14,CASSYSIQPGGYTF,TGTGCCAGCAGTTACTCGATCCAGCCGGGGGGCTACACCTTC
TRBJ2-7,-,-,TRBV5-4,13,CASSRQDSYEQYF,TGTGCCAGCAGCCGACAGGACTCCTACGAGCAGTACTTC
TRBJ1-6,-,-,TRBV6-1,16,CASSGLAGAYNSPLHF,TGTGCCAGCAGTGGCCTAGCAGGGGCTTATAATTCACCCCTCCACTTT
TRBJ1-1,-,-,TRBV2,16,CARWRLGRNRNTEAFF,TGTGCCAGATGGCGTCTCGGGAGAAATCGGAACACTGAAGCTTTCTTT
TRBJ1-5,-,-,TRBV24-1,13,CATSIREGQPQHF,TGTGCCACCAGTATTAGGGAGGGTCAGCCCCAGCATTTT
TRBJ2-2,TRBD2,-,TRBV24-1,17,CATSDPVSGVNTGELFF,TGTGCCACCAGTGACCCGGTTAGCGGGGTGAACACCGGGGAGCTGTTTTTT
TRBJ2-3,-,-,TRBV2,13,CASSEMASDTQYF,TGTGCCAGCAGTGAAATGGCCTCAGATACGCAGTATTTT
TRBJ2-1,TRBD2,-,TRBV6-6,16,CASRSLAGVRYNEQFF,TGTGCCAGCAGGTCCCTAGCGGGAGTAAGGTACAATGAGCAGTTCTTC
TRBJ2-7,TRBD1,-,TRBV9,16,CASSVSTGTGDYEQYF,TGTGCCAGCAGCGTTTCCACCGGGACAGGGGACTACGAGCAGTACTTC
TRBJ2-1,TRBD2,-,TRBV11-2,17,CASSSPIGGSSYNEQFF,TGTGCCAGCAGCTCACCAATCGGCGGGAGCTCCTACAATGAGCAGTTCTTC
TRBJ1-2,TRBD1,-,TRBV6-1,15,CASSEVSRGNGGYTF,TGTGCCAGCAGTGAAGTCTCCAGGGGGAATGGCGGCTACACCTTC
TRBJ1-3,-,-,TRBV7-4,16,CASSSNRESSGNTIYF,TGTGCCAGCAGCTCAAACAGGGAAAGCTCTGGAAACACCATATATTTT
TRBJ2-1,TRBD1,-,TRBV12-3/TRBV12-4,13,CASSRQGYNEQFF,TGTGCCAGCAGCCGACAGGGGTACAATGAGCAGTTCTTC
TRBJ2-7,-,-,TRBV5-4,13,CASSPGADSEQYF,TGTGCCAGCAGTCCGGGCGCGGACTCCGAGCAGTACTTC
TRBJ2-1,-,-,TRBV12-3/TRBV12-4,13,CASSLQGINEQFF,TGTGCCAGCAGTTTACAGGGGATCAATGAGCAGTTCTTC
TRBJ1-2,-,-,TRBV2,13,CASSKASAGGYTF,TGTGCCAGCAGTAAGGCCTCGGCGGGTGGCTACACCTTC
TRBJ1-1,-,-,TRBV7-8,14,CASSSDRRNTEAFF,TGTGCCAGCAGCTCAGACAGGAGGAACACTGAAGCTTTCTTT
TRBJ1-5,TRBD1,-,TRBV7-8,16,CASSLVGQGRYQPQHF,TGTGCCAGCAGCTTGGTGGGACAGGGCAGGTATCAGCCCCAGCATTTT